The 3 T cell receptor beta chains below all came from one sample that was sequenced in a study of PD-1 blockade in classical Hodgkin lymphoma (dated by TCRdb to the early 2020s). Library method: the immunoSEQ multiplex PCR assay. Not all clones reach the TCRdb copy of this immuneACCESS table, which keeps in-frame sequences only. Checked studies attribute under half of the gap to unresolved V genes and leave the rest unexplained. The sample profile shows 100,000 or so clones; around 90% of them were found once. The ten top clones hold 19% of the sample. What the time point label conveys for this sample: cycle 4 day 1 (C4D1), after 6 weeks of nivolumab. Every trial patient had relapsed after autologous stem cell transplantation, and cohorts A, B and C differed in prior brentuximab vedotin exposure. The sample in question was peripheral blood mononuclear cells (PBMCs), obtained before the fourth cycle of nivolumab. These receptors were taken from a human donor with classical Hodgkin lymphoma.

This chain links TRBV2 with TRBJ2-2, with 8 bases aligning to TRBD2. The junction had 7 bases not matched to a gene; V was cut back by 9 bases and J by 1 base. This CDR3 has 15 amino acids. Germline V gene sequence: CDR1 SNHLY, CDR2 FYNNEI. The CDR3: CASQGLAGNTGELFF. CDR3 DNA sequence: TGTGCCAGTCAGGGGCTAGCGGGGAACACCGGGGAGCTGTTTTTT.

J is TRBJ2-3 and V is TRBV6-1, with no clear D. This CDR3 region has 14 residues. Trimming pared 6 bases from V and 0 bases from J, leaving 10 bases between. CDR1 is MNHNS, CDR2 SASEGT, per germline. The chain's CDR3 is CASRLQGSTDTQYF. The CDR3, as DNA: TGTGCCAGCAGGTTGCAAGGGAGCACAGATACGCAGTATTTT.

This chain links TRBV5-1 with TRBJ2-3; no clear D gene. This CDR3 spans 12 amino acids. Germline V gene lookup returns CDR1 SGHRS and CDR2 YFSETQ. V lost 4 bases, J lost 2 bases, and 5 bases lay in between. The CDR3 region has the DNA TGCGCCAGCAGCCCGAACACAGATACGCAGTATTTT. Protein: CASSPNTDTQYF.